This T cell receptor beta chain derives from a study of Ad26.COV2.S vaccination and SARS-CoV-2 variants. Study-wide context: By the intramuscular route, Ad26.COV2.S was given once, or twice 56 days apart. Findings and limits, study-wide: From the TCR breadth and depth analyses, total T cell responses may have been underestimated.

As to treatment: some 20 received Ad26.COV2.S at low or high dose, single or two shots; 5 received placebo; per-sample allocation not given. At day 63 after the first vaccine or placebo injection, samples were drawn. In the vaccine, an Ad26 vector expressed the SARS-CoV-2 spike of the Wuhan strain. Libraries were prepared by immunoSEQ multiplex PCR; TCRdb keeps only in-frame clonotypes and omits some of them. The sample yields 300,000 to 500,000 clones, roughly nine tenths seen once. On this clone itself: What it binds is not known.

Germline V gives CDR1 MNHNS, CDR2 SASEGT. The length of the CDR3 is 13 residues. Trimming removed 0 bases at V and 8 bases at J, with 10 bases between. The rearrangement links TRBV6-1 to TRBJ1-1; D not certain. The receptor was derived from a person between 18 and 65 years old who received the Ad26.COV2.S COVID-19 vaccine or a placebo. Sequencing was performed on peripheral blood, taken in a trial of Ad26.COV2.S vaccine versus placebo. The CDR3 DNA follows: TGTGCCAGCAGTGAAGCGTCAGACGTCGAAGCTTTCTTT. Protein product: CASSEASDVEAFF.